Sequencing of this TCR beta chain was carried out in a study of graft-versus-host responses after intestinal transplantation. Study summary: Recipients underwent multivisceral, liver-intestinal, or isolated intestinal transplants.

Notes on the study in general: Recipient marrow contained GvH clones, some of which appeared first in ileum or blood.

Here immunoSEQ multiplex PCR was the method, and the copy in TCRdb shows in-frame clones only, minus some. The table has under 95,000 clones, 82% seen once. This CDR3 has 16 residues. Germline V gives CDR1 SGDLS, CDR2 YYNGEE. The V gene end was trimmed by 5 bases and the J gene end by 5 bases; junction bases not matched to a gene: 12. Regarding this clone: Its antigen is undetermined.

The sequencing here drew on unstimulated CD4+ T cells sorted from spleen or lymph node cells, taken before intestinal transplant. The genes are TRBV9 and TRBJ2-1; the match to TRBD2 covers 8 bases. The origin of this receptor is a human donor who received an intestinal transplant. The CDR3 DNA reads TGTGCCAGCAGGGCCCATGACGGGGGGGAAGACAATGAGCAGTTCTTC. It translates to CASRAHDGGEDNEQFF. The full variable domain, completed using reference TRBV9 and TRBJ2-1, is DSGVTQTPKHLITATGQRVTLRCSPRSGDLSVYWYQQSLDQGLQFLIQYYNGEERAKGNILERFSAQQFPDLHSELNLSSLELGDSALYFCASRAHDGGEDNEQFFGPGTRLTVL.